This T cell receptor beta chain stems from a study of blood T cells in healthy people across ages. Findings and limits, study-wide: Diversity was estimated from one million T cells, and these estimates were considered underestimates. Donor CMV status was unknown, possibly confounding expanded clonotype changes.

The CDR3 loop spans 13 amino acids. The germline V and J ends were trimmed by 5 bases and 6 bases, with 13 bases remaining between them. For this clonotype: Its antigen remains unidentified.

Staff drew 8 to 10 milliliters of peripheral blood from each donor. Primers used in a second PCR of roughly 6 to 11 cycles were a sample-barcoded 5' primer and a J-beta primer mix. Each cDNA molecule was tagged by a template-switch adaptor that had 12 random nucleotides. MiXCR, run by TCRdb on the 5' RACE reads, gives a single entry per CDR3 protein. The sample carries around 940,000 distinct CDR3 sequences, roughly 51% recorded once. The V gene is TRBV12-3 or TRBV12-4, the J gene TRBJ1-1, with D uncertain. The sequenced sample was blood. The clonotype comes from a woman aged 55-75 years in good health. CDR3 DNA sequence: TGTGCCAGCAGTCTACGGGCGGTTGCTGAAGCTTTCTTT. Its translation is CASSLRAVAEAFF.